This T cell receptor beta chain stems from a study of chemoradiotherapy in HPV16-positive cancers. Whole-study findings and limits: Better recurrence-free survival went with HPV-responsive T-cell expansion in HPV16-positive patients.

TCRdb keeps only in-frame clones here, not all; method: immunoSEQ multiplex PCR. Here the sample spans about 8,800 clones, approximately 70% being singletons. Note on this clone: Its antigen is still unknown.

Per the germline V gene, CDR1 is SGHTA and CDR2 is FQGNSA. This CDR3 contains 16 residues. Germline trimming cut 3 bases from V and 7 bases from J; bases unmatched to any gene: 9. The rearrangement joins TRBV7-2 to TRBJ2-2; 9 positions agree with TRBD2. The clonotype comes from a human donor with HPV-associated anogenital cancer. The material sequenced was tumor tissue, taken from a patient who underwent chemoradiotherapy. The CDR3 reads CASSLRGGGVGGELFF. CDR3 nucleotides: TGTGCCAGCAGCTTGCGGGGGGGCGGTGTCGGCGGGGAGCTGTTTTTT.